These T cell receptor beta chains were read from a single sample in a study of blood T cells in healthy people across ages. One entry per CDR3 protein results from TCRdb running MiXCR on the 5' RACE reads. The profile shows more than 800,000 distinct CDR3 sequences, 40% to 55% of them singletons. The source material was blood. Receptors were obtained from a woman aged 60-70 years in good health. Each CDR3 is given with its conserved first and last residue. The D gene is left open where the match is weak. Rows give clone size only sometimes, using once, few, many, or a class for an expanded clone.

D,V,J,size,DNA,CDR3
TRBD1,TRBV10-1,TRBJ2-7,.,TGCGCCAGCAGTGGCCTCCGGGACAGGGGCCACGAGCAGTACTTC,CASSGLRDRGHEQYF
.,TRBV10-3,TRBJ2-1,.,TGTACCATCAGTGCTCATGTAGAGGGTGAGCAGTTCTTC,CTISAHVEGEQFF
TRBD2,TRBV9,TRBJ2-1,few,TGTGCCAGCAGCGTAGCTACTAGCGGCGATGAGCAGTTCTTC,CASSVATSGDEQFF
.,TRBV3-1,TRBJ2-5,.,TGTGCCAGCAGCCAAGGGCAGGCCGTCCAAGAGACCCAGTACTTC,CASSQGQAVQETQYF
.,TRBV7-9,TRBJ1-2,few,TGTGCCAGCAGCTTAGCTATGGGGTCTAACTATGGCTACACCTTC,CASSLAMGSNYGYTF
TRBD1,TRBV28,TRBJ2-7,.,TGTGCCAGCAGTTCACCGACAGGGACCGACTACGAGCAGTACTTC,CASSSPTGTDYEQYF
.,TRBV3-1,TRBJ2-7,.,TGTGCCAGCCAGAGTACTCTCGGCGCCTACGAGCAGTACTTC,CASQSTLGAYEQYF
TRBD1,TRBV27,TRBJ2-7,.,TGTGCCAGCAGCCCAGGGGGAAGGGACTACGAGCAGTACTTC,CASSPGGRDYEQYF
TRBD1,TRBV3-1,TRBJ1-2,.,TGTGCCAGCAGGCGGGGGACAGGGTTTGACTATGGCTACACCTTC,CASRRGTGFDYGYTF
.,TRBV20-1,TRBJ2-7,.,TGCAGCGCTAGTACCCCAGGGACCTACGAGCAGTACTTC,CSASTPGTYEQYF
.,TRBV2,TRBJ2-1,.,TGTGCCAGCAGTGTTGGGAGGTCGGGTAATGAGCAGTTCTTC,CASSVGRSGNEQFF
TRBD1,TRBV9,TRBJ2-5,.,TGTGCCAGCAGCGTAGGCCTCTCAGGGGGAATAGGTGAGCAGTACTTC,CASSVGLSGGIGEQYF
TRBD2,TRBV7-8,TRBJ2-7,.,TGTGCCAGCAGCTCGTTAGGACTAGCGGGAGACCCATACGAGCAGTACTTC,CASSSLGLAGDPYEQYF
.,TRBV6-5,TRBJ2-3,.,TGTGCCAGCAGGGCCGGGACCCTGCACGCAGATACGCAGTATTTT,CASRAGTLHADTQYF